The present TCR beta chain was sequenced within a study of blood T cell repertoires in COVID-19. V lost 4 bases and J lost 0, with 6 bases in between. Germline V gene data show CDR1 as SGHDN and CDR2 as FVKESK. CDR3 length: 13 amino acids. Generated by immunoSEQ multiplex PCR, the TCRdb table keeps only in-frame clones and is missing some. The sample yields some 130,000 clones, roughly 90% seen once. The chain employs TRBV14 and TRBJ1-1; D not certain. The sequence derives from a man aged 55-75 years with COVID-19, enrolled during active disease. Sequences were obtained from peripheral blood. Written as DNA, the CDR3 is TGTGCCAGCAGCCCATCTATGAACACTGAAGCTTTCTTT. Amino acid sequence: CASSPSMNTEAFF.